Listed here are 20 T cell receptor beta chains from one sample, sequenced in a study of blood T cell repertoires in COVID-19. Sequencing used immunoSEQ multiplex PCR; TCRdb keeps in-frame clones, though not all of them. This sample has tens of thousands of clones, with 80% to 90% found just once. Material for sequencing was peripheral blood. The receptors originated from a man aged 40-55 years with acute or convalescent COVID-19.

V usage is TRBV12-3 or TRBV12-4 and J usage is TRBJ2-1; 7 bases agree with TRBD2. J lost 8 bases, V lost 3 bases, and 4 bases had no gene match. The CDR3 is 13 residues long. CDR3 sequence: CASSLTSFHEQFF. CDR3 coding DNA: TGTGCCAGCAGTTTGACTAGCTTCCATGAGCAGTTCTTC.

This chain uses TRBV14 with TRBJ2-7, with 7 positions matching TRBD1. Germline V gene data show CDR1 as SGHDN and CDR2 as FVKESK. CDR3 length: 14 residues. V was clipped by 1 base and J by 2 bases; unmatched bases: 2. For the CDR3, the DNA is TGTGCCAGCAGCCAAGGACAGGGACCCTACGAGCAGTACTTC. It encodes CASSQGQGPYEQYF.

The CDR3 loop reads CASSMTSGGSRGYEQYF. CDR3 coding DNA: TGTGCCAGCAGCATGACTAGCGGGGGTTCCCGGGGGTACGAGCAGTACTTC. The chain recombines TRBV7-9 with TRBJ2-7; TRBD2 matches 12 bases. The CDR3 sequence is 17 residues long. The V and J ends lost 5 bases and 4 bases, in that order; junction bases with no gene match: 12. Germline V lookup: CDR1 SEHNR, CDR2 FQNEAQ (reference sequence).

This chain joins TRBV15 and TRBJ2-7; 9 nucleotides align to TRBD1. Germline trimming cut 3 bases from V and 11 bases from J; bases unmatched to any gene: 14. CDR1 is LNHNV and CDR2 is YYDKDF in the germline V gene (reference sequence). The CDR3 totals 15 residues. The CDR3 nucleotides read TGTGCCACCAGCAGGGACAGGGGATACCCGGCGGTTAAGTACTTC. Translated: CATSRDRGYPAVKYF. The full variable domain, rest sourced from reference TRBV15 and TRBJ2-7, is DAMVIQNPRYQVTQFGKPVTLSCSQTLNHNVMYWYQQKSSQAPKLLFHYYDKDFNNEADTPDNFQSRRPNTSFCFLDIRSPGLGDTAMYLCATSRDRGYPAVKYFGPGTRLTVT.

The CDR3 DNA follows: TGTGCCAGCAGTTCTCCGGGACACATCGACTATGGCTACACCTTC. It is translated as CASSSPGHIDYGYTF. The rearrangement links TRBV6-2 or TRBV6-3 to TRBJ1-2; weak D call: TRBD1 (6 bases). The ends were cut back, 4 bases at V and 3 bases at J, with 15 bases in the middle. The CDR3 spans 15 residues. CDR1 is MNHEY, CDR2 SVGEGT, per germline.

For the CDR3, the DNA is TGTGCCTGGTCTCCGGGAGCCATTAATGAAAAACTGTTTTTT. The encoded protein is CAWSPGAINEKLFF. The V gene is TRBV30, the J gene TRBJ1-4; no clear D gene. CDR1 and CDR2 from the germline V gene are GTSNPN and SVGIG (reference sequence). Trimming took off 5 bases at V and 4 bases at J, with 14 bases between the two ends. The CDR3 has 14 residues.

In this sample, this clone turned up a few times. The V call is TRBV18, the J call TRBJ1-1; D ambiguous. V lost 0 bases to trimming and J lost 3 bases, with 11 bases between them. The V gene's germline CDR1 is KGHSH and CDR2 LQKENI. The CDR3 totals 15 residues. CDR3 region: CASSPPLGRDTEAFF. The CDR3 region has the DNA TGTGCCAGCTCACCACCGCTGGGGAGGGACACTGAAGCTTTCTTT.

The V gene is TRBV20-1, the J gene TRBJ1-2; the match to TRBD1 covers 8 bases. The CDR3 runs 11 residues. Unmatched junction bases numbered 4, after V lost 8 bases and J lost 5 bases. CDR1 is DFQATT, CDR2 SNEGSKA, per germline (reference sequence). The CDR3 here is CSSDRAYGYTF. The DNA for the CDR3 is TGCAGTTCGGACAGGGCTTATGGCTACACCTTC.

The chain is built from TRBV1 and TRBJ2-7; the table assigns TRBD2, which was not confirmed against the DNA. TRBV1 is deemed a pseudogene. The CDR3 runs to 16 residues. The CDR3 loop is CTSSQDGRGGSYEQYF. The CDR3 DNA follows: TGCACCAGCAGCCAAGATGGGCGGGGGGGCTCCTACGAGCAGTACTTC.

This chain uses TRBV29-1 with TRBJ1-3; 7 bases match TRBD1. J was trimmed by 4 bases and V by 6 bases; bases with no gene match: 6. The germline V gene has CDR1 SQVTM and CDR2 ANQGSEA. This CDR3 is 13 amino acids long. This chain's CDR3 is CSVGTENGNTIYF. DNA for the CDR3: TGCAGCGTCGGGACAGAGAACGGAAACACCATATATTTT.

This rearrangement joins TRBV4-1 to TRBJ1-1; D is unclear. V was clipped by 7 bases and J by 5 bases, with 14 bases between them. The length of the CDR3 is 13 residues. Germline CDR1 and CDR2: MGHRA and YSYEKL. DNA of the CDR3: TGCGCCAGCAAGGAGAGGGTCGGTACTGAAGCTTTCTTT. Encoded protein: CASKERVGTEAFF.

This rearrangement joins TRBV7-6 to TRBJ1-1, with 9 bases identical to TRBD1. Germline V lookup: CDR1 SGHVS, CDR2 FNYEAQ. There are 15 residues in the CDR3. The ends lost 4 bases at V and 4 bases at J; junction bases unmatched: 7. The chain's CDR3 is CASSSPGTGTTEAFF. The CDR3 region has the DNA TGTGCCAGCAGCTCCCCCGGGACAGGGACCACTGAAGCTTTCTTT.

V usage is TRBV5-1 and J usage is TRBJ1-2; 7 bases fit TRBD1. CDR3 size: 14 residues. V lost 4 bases and J lost 3; bases outside the gene matches: 6. The germline CDR1 and CDR2 sequences are SGHRS and YFSETQ. CDR3 nucleotides: TGCGCCAGCAGCCGTTCCGGGACAGACTATGGCTACACCTTC. Encoded protein: CASSRSGTDYGYTF.

The chain is built from TRBV20-1 and TRBJ1-6; TRBD1 agrees at 7 bases. CDR3 size: 14 residues. J gave up 6 bases and V 3 bases, and 5 bases lay outside the gene matches. The germline V gene has CDR1 DFQATT and CDR2 SNEGSKA (reference sequence). The CDR3 DNA reads TGCAGTGCTAGTCAAGGGACAGCTAATTCACCCCTCCACTTT. This translates into CSASQGTANSPLHF.

The chain uses TRBV2 and TRBJ2-7, with D possibly being TRBD2 (5 bases). Between the trimmed V and J ends, which lost 6 bases and 3 bases, there was a span of 12 bases. This CDR3 region has 13 residues. The germline V gene encodes CDR1 SNHLY and CDR2 FYNNEI. DNA of the CDR3: TGTGCCAGCAGAAACGGAGGCGACTACGAGCAGTACTTC. This encodes CASRNGGDYEQYF.

J is TRBJ1-1 and V is TRBV30; 8 bases fit TRBD1. CDR3 size: 13 residues. The V and J ends lost 3 bases and 6 bases, in that order; junction bases with no gene match: 6. Germline loops: CDR1 GTSNPN, CDR2 SVGIG (reference sequence). CDR3 coding DNA: TGTGCCTGGAGAGAGACAGGGGCGGCTGAAGCTTTCTTT. It is translated as CAWRETGAAEAFF.

This clone was seen a few times. The rearrangement uses TRBV5-6 and TRBJ2-7; weak D call: TRBD2 (6 bases). The germline CDR1 and CDR2 sequences are SGHDT and YYEEEE. V was clipped by 1 base and J by 2 bases, with 13 bases between them. The CDR3 is 15 residues long. DNA for the CDR3: TGTGCCAGCAGCTTGAAACCAGCGGGCCCCTACGAGCAGTACTTC. Amino acids: CASSLKPAGPYEQYF.

The chain recombines TRBV19 with TRBJ2-3; TRBD2 matches 7 bases. V lost 7 bases, J lost 2 bases, and 24 bases stayed unmatched. The CDR3 has 20 residues. The germline V gene encodes CDR1 LNHDA and CDR2 SQIVND (reference sequence). In nucleotides, the CDR3 is TGTGCCAGTACGGGGGAGGGTAGCGGGTCCTCGCATCCACACACAGATACGCAGTATTTT. Translation gives CASTGEGSGSSHPHTDTQYF.

The rearrangement joins TRBV19 to TRBJ2-2; D is possibly TRBD1 (6 bases). The V and J ends lost 3 bases and 5 bases respectively, with 19 bases between them. This CDR3 has 17 residues. Germline V gene lookup returns CDR1 LNHDA and CDR2 SQIVND (reference sequence). As DNA, the CDR3 is TGTGCCAGTAGTATGGGTTCTGGGGGCAAGAGGACCGGGGAGCTGTTTTTT. Amino acids: CASSMGSGGKRTGELFF.

This clone was seen just once. The chain carries TRBV30 and TRBJ1-1; D not resolved. Trimming took off 4 bases at V and 1 base at J, with 13 bases between the two ends. The V gene's germline CDR1 is GTSNPN and CDR2 SVGIG (reference sequence). The CDR3 runs to 14 residues. The CDR3 is CAWNPRQRNTEAFF. The CDR3 bases are TGTGCCTGGAACCCGAGGCAAAGGAACACTGAAGCTTTCTTT.